This T cell receptor beta chain was sequenced for a study of cytomegalovirus exposure and HLA in healthy donors. Study observations and caveats: According to a subsequent analysis, TCR clusters from the first cohort were inclined to appear together in the 130 or so validation repertoires. The dataset shows that most TCR sequences were rare, while some public TCRs occurred in many donors. The investigators catalogued 164 TCR beta chains as cytomegalovirus-associated. High specificity and sensitivity for cytomegalovirus status were reported for the classifier.

V lost 1 base and J lost 4; bases outside the gene matches: 7. Germline values: CDR1 SGDLS, CDR2 YYNGEE. CDR3 length: 16 amino acids. As concerns this clone: No antigen is known for it.

Measured with immunoSEQ multiplex PCR; TCRdb has only the in-frame clones, and not every one. The data contain approximately 300,000 clones, roughly 88% of them singletons. This chain joins TRBV9 and TRBJ2-3; 9 positions match TRBD2. The sequenced sample was PBMCs. This sequence was found in a young woman in good health and CMV-seronegative. This CDR3 is CASSVYLAGMADTQYF. The CDR3 DNA follows: TGTGCCAGCAGCGTATATCTAGCGGGAATGGCAGATACGCAGTATTTT.